Presented here are 3 T cell receptor beta chains from one specimen sequenced in a study of graft-versus-host responses after intestinal transplantation. Profiled with immunoSEQ multiplex PCR; TCRdb holds only in-frame clones, not every one. The sample carries approximately 12,000 clones, about 81% recorded once. This specimen was PBMCs, taken 306 days after intestinal transplant. The receptors were sampled from a human patient who received an intestinal transplant, so some T cells may come from the graft donor.

V and J are TRBV21-1 and TRBJ2-7; the table's D call TRBD2 went unverified against the DNA. TRBV21-1 is designated a pseudogene. The CDR3 sequence is 15 residues long. The CDR3 region is CASSKDRRQEREQYF. The CDR3 region has the DNA TGTGCCAGCAGCAAAGATCGGAGGCAGGAGCGAGAGCAGTACTTC.

J is TRBJ1-4 and V is TRBV28; D is uncertain. This CDR3 has 14 amino acids. From germline, CDR1 is MDHEN and CDR2 SYDVKM. Trimming took 6 bases from V and 7 from J, leaving 15 bases between them. CDR3 nucleotide sequence: TGTGCCAGCAGCCCGGACGGCGGCAGTGAAAAACTGTTTTTT. This codes for CASSPDGGSEKLFF.

This sequence joins TRBV9 and TRBJ2-1, with D unclear. The V gene's germline CDR1 is SGDLS and CDR2 YYNGEE. V was clipped by 0 bases and J by 5 bases, with 6 bases between them. CDR3 length equals 13 residues. Here the CDR3 DNA reads TGTGCCAGCAGCGTAGCCTTAAACAATGAGCAGTTCTTC. Translated: CASSVALNNEQFF.